This TCR beta chain was sequenced in a study of blood T cell repertoires in COVID-19. Across the study: Researchers got acute and convalescent COVID-19 samples from the United States, Italy and Spain. T cells, B-cell-depleted T cells, or PBMCs provided the cDNA or gDNA that served as material.

The CDR3 is 13 residues long. Germline loops: CDR1 MNHEY, CDR2 SVGAGI. After removal of 5 bases from V and 7 bases from J, the junction contained 6 bases not matched to a gene. Original data processing: Quantification of nucleated cells was approximated via reference gene primer amplification. The assay was immunoSEQ multiplex PCR, and TCRdb's table has in-frame clones only and misses some. Clone size and the V and J calls come from that table; the DNA yielded D and trimming. The repertoire holds about 210,000 clones, around 92% seen once, with 1% to 1.5% in the top ten. The chain has TRBV6-5 and TRBJ2-7; 9 nucleotides line up with TRBD1. The sequencing sample was made of peripheral blood. The source of this sequence is a man aged 25 to 40 with acute or convalescent COVID-19. This CDR3 reads CASSKDRGGEQYF. DNA of the CDR3: TGTGCCAGCAGTAAGGACAGGGGAGGGGAGCAGTACTTC.